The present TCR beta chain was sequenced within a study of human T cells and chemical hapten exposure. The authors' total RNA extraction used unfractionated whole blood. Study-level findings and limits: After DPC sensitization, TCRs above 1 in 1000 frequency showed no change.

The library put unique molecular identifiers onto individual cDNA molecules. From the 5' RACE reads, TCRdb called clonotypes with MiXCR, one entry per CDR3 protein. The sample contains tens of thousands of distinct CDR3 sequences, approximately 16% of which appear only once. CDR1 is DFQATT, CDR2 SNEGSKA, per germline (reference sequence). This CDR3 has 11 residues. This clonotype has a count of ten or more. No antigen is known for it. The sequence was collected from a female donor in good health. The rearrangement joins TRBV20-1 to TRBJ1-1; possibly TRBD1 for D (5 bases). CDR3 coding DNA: TGCAGGGCATCAGGGACTGGGAAAGCTTTCTTT. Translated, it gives CRASGTGKAFF.